The rows below give T cell receptor beta chains drawn from one sample of a study of blood T cell repertoires in COVID-19. The protocol was immunoSEQ multiplex PCR, while the TCRdb copy is restricted to in-frame clones and leaves out a portion. Of approximately 310,000 clones listed, about nine tenths are singletons. The sequencing input was PBMCs or T cells enriched from blood (not recorded which). The origin of the receptors is a man aged 55 to 70 who had recovered from COVID-19. The CDR3 runs from the conserved cysteine through the conserved F or W. D genes are given only for firm matches. Size values are once, few and many counts, or a class for expanded clones, and some rows have none.

V gene	D gene	J gene	clone size	CDR3 DNA	CDR3 protein
TRBV11-3	TRBD2	TRBJ2-2	.	TGTGCCAGCACCTGCGGACTAGCGGGAGTATTGACCGGGGAGCTGTTTTTT	CASTCGLAGVLTGELFF
TRBV5-1	TRBD2	TRBJ2-1	.	TGCGCCAGCAGCTTGTCCCCTCTAGCGGGAGGGCCGGGTAATGAGCAGTTCTTC	CASSLSPLAGGPGNEQFF
TRBV5-4	TRBD2	TRBJ2-5	.	TGTGCCAGCAGCCCAGGGACTAGGACCAACCTAGAGACCCAGTACTTC	CASSPGTRTNLETQYF
TRBV11-3	.	TRBJ2-7	.	TGTGCCAGCAGCTTAACGGGCTACGAGCAGTACTTC	CASSLTGYEQYF
TRBV11-2	TRBD2	TRBJ2-2	once	TGTGCCAGCAGCCGCGGACTAGCGATGAACACCGGGGAGCTGTTTTTT	CASSRGLAMNTGELFF
TRBV7-2	TRBD1	TRBJ2-5	.	TGTGCCAGCAGTCGTCAGACAGGGGGTGAGGCCCAGTACTTC	CASSRQTGGEAQYF
TRBV7-3	TRBD1	TRBJ2-2	.	TGTGCCAGCAGCTCGGGACAGAGCACCGGGGAGCTGTTTTTT	CASSSGQSTGELFF
TRBV7-2	.	TRBJ2-1	.	TGTGCCAGCAGCCCTACTAGCCGCTCCTACAATGAGCAGTTCTTC	CASSPTSRSYNEQFF
TRBV20-1	.	TRBJ2-2	.	TGCAGTGCTAGTCGACAGGCGCGGACCGGGGAGCTGTTTTTT	CSASRQARTGELFF
TRBV21-1	.	TRBJ2-4	.	TGTGCCAGCAGCAAAGCGGTCTCTAGCGGGCCCGGAGCCAAAAACATTCAGTACTTC	CASSKAVSSGPGAKNIQYF
TRBV6-5	TRBD1	TRBJ1-2	.	TGTGCCAGCAGTTACTCGACGCAGGGGGGCTATGGCTACACCTTC	CASSYSTQGGYGYTF
TRBV24-1	.	TRBJ2-1	.	TGTGCCACCAGTGTCCCGGGAGTCTACAATGAGCAGTTCTTC	CATSVPGVYNEQFF
TRBV7-3	TRBD1	TRBJ2-2	.	TGTGCCAGCAGCTCTCGGGGGGACAGGGCGAACACCGGGGAGCTGTTTTTT	CASSSRGDRANTGELFF
TRBV7-3	TRBD2	TRBJ2-7	.	TGTGCCAGCGGCAGGGCTAGCGGGAGTGATGGAGAGCAGTACTTC	CASGRASGSDGEQYF
TRBV4-3	.	TRBJ1-2	once	TGCGCCAGCAGCCAAGGGGTTCGGGGCTATGGCTACACCTTC	CASSQGVRGYGYTF
TRBV19	TRBD1	TRBJ1-1	.	TGTGTGAGTAGGGGGGACAGGGTGGAAGCTTTCTTT	CVSRGDRVEAFF
TRBV7-2	.	TRBJ1-1	.	TGTGCCAGCAGCTTAGCGCGAATCGGGGTCAACACTGAAGCTTTCTTT	CASSLARIGVNTEAFF
TRBV10-3	TRBD2	TRBJ2-7	.	TGTGCCATCAGTGAACTAGCGGGAGACGAGCAGTACTTC	CAISELAGDEQYF
TRBV6-5	.	TRBJ2-7	.	TGTGCCAGCAGTAGCAGGGGCGGGGGAGGAAAGCAGTACTTC	CASSSRGGGGKQYF
TRBV6-5	.	TRBJ2-3	.	TGTGCCAGCAGTTACGGGTCGATCGGGGCAGATACGCAGTATTTT	CASSYGSIGADTQYF
TRBV18	TRBD1	TRBJ2-1	once	TGTGCCAGCTCAATACAGGGGCCCGGGCAGTTCTTC	CASSIQGPGQFF